This entry features one T cell receptor (beta chain) sequence. This sample was included in a study of control samples from healthy donors and cancer patients. TCRdb keeps only in-frame clones here, not all; method: immunoSEQ multiplex PCR. The table lists about 53,000 clones, 87% of them singletons. From germline, CDR1 is LGHNA and CDR2 YNFKEQ. Trimming shortened V by 0 bases and J by 2 bases, and 11 bases separated the two germline ends. The CDR3 spans 16 residues. The specimen was PBMCs. The clonotype comes from a man aged 60-69 years with head and neck cancer. The chain couples TRBV4-2 to TRBJ2-4; D perhaps matches TRBD1 (5 bases). CDR3 bases: TGTGCCAGCAGCCAAGATTGGCAGGGAACCAAAAACATTCAGTACTTC. The encoded protein is CASSQDWQGTKNIQYF.